The 6 T cell receptor beta chains listed next were all sequenced from one sample in a study of cytomegalovirus exposure and HLA in healthy donors. A multiplex PCR was run with 60 Vbeta primers and 13 Jbeta primers. The assay was immunoSEQ multiplex PCR, and TCRdb's table has in-frame clones only and misses some. In the table there are 150,000 to 200,000 clones, 84% of which are singletons. The specimen was PBMCs. All receptors come from a girl between 5 and 17 years old in good health and CMV-seropositive.

This CDR3 is CASSLRRGGSYNEQFF. In nucleotides, the CDR3 is TGTGCCAGCAGCTTGAGGCGGGGGGGCTCCTACAATGAGCAGTTCTTC. The genes are TRBV7-6 and TRBJ2-1; 9 bases fit TRBD2. Germline V gives CDR1 SGHVS, CDR2 FNYEAQ. The CDR3 totals 16 residues. V shed 3 bases and J 0 bases; nucleotides not matched to a gene: 3.

CDR3 sequence (DNA): TGTGCCAGCAAAGGGGCTGACAATCAGCCCCAGCATTTT. This translates into CASKGADNQPQHF. The V gene is TRBV2, the J gene TRBJ1-5; perhaps TRBD1 as D (5 bases). CDR3 length: 13 amino acids. Germline lookup yields CDR1 SNHLY and CDR2 FYNNEI. V was clipped by 7 bases and J by 3 bases, with 10 bases between them.

This clone was seen only a few times. This chain links TRBV5-8 with TRBJ2-4; 7 positions agree with TRBD2. V shed 1 base and J 3 bases; nucleotides not matched to a gene: 7. The CDR3 runs to 16 residues. Per the germline V gene, CDR1 is SGHTS and CDR2 is YDEGEE. The CDR3 protein is CASSLRASGNKNIQYF. DNA of the CDR3: TGTGCCAGCAGCTTGAGAGCTAGCGGTAACAAAAACATTCAGTACTTC.

The V and J genes are TRBV19 and TRBJ2-7; 9 bases are shared with TRBD1. V lost 0 bases, J lost 6 bases, and 15 bases stayed unmatched. Germline lookup yields CDR1 LNHDA and CDR2 SQIVND (reference sequence). This CDR3 region has 18 residues. CDR3 DNA sequence: TGTGCCAGTAGTATAGACTCTACCGGACAGGGGCCCTTCGGCGAGCAGTACTTC. This encodes CASSIDSTGQGPFGEQYF.

The rearrangement links TRBV27 to TRBJ1-1, with 7 positions matching TRBD1. Per the germline V gene, CDR1 is MNHEY and CDR2 is SMNVEV (reference sequence). There are 14 residues in the CDR3. V shed 2 bases and J 6 bases; nucleotides not matched to a gene: 6. The DNA of the CDR3 is TGTGCCAGCAGTTTAGGACAGGCACGCGCTGAAGCTTTCTTT. Its translation is CASSLGQARAEAFF.

The J gene is TRBJ1-1, the V gene TRBV7-3; possibly TRBD1 for D (5 bases). Trimming stripped 1 base from V and 4 bases from J, with 13 bases between. The CDR3 is made up of 15 amino acids. Germline CDR1 reads SGHTA; CDR2 reads FQGTGA. The CDR3 here is CASSLIGGGGTEAFF. The CDR3, as DNA: TGTGCCAGCAGCTTAATAGGCGGGGGGGGCACTGAAGCTTTCTTT.